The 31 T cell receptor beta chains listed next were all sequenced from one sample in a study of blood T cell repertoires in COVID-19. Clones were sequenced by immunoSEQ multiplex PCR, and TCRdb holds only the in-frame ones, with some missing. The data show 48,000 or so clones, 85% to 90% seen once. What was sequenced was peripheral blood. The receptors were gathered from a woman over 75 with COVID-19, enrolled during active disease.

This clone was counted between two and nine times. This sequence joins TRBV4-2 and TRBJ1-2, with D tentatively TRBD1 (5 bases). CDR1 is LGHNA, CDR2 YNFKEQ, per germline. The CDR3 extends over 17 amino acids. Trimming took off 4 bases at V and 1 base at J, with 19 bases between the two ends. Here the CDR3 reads CASSRTYGGIDNYGYTF. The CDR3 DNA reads TGTGCCAGCAGCCGAACGTACGGGGGGATTGATAACTATGGCTACACCTTC.

CDR3 amino acids: CASRLQGPPEAFF. The CDR3 region has the DNA TGTGCCAGCAGACTACAGGGGCCGCCTGAAGCTTTCTTT. The chain links TRBV2 to TRBJ1-1, with 7 bases aligning to TRBD1. This CDR3 contains 13 residues. V trimming: 6 bases; J trimming: 6 bases; junction bases outside the gene matches: 7. CDR1 is SNHLY, CDR2 FYNNEI, per germline. Complete variable domain (other parts from reference TRBV2 and TRBJ1-1): EPEVTQTPSHQVTQMGQEVILRCVPISNHLYFYWYRQILGQKVEFLVSFYNNEISEKSEIFDDQFSVERPDGSNFTLKIRSTKLEDSAMYFCASRLQGPPEAFFGQGTRLTVV.

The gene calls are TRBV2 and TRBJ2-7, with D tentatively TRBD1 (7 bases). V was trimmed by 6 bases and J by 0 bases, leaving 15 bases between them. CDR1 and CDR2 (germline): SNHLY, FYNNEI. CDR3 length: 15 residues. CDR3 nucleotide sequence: TGTGCCAGCAGCGATCCAGGGGGGACCTCCTACGAGCAGTACTTC. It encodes CASSDPGGTSYEQYF.

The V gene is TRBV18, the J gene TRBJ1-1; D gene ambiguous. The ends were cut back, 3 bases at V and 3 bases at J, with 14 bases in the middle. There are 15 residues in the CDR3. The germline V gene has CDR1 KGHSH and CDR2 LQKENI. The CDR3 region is CASSPGGLVDTEAFF. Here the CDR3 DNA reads TGTGCCAGCTCACCGGGAGGATTGGTTGACACTGAAGCTTTCTTT.

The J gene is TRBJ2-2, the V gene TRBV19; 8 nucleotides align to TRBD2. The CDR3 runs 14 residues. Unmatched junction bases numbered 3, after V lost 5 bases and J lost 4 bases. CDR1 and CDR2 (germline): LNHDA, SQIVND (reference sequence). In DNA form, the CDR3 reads TGTGCCAGTAGTCACGGGAGGGCCACCGGGGAGCTGTTTTTT. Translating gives CASSHGRATGELFF.

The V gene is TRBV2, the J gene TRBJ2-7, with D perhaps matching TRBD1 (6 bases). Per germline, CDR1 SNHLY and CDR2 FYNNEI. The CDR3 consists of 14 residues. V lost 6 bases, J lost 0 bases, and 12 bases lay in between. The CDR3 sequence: CASRAWDTSYEQYF. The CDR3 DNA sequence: TGTGCCAGCAGGGCCTGGGACACCTCCTACGAGCAGTACTTC.

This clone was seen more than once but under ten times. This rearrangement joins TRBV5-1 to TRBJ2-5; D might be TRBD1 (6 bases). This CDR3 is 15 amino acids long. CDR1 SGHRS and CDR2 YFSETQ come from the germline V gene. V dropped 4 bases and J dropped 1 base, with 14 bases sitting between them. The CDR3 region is CASSQPTGLQETQYF. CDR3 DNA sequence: TGCGCCAGCAGCCAACCGACAGGACTCCAAGAGACCCAGTACTTC.

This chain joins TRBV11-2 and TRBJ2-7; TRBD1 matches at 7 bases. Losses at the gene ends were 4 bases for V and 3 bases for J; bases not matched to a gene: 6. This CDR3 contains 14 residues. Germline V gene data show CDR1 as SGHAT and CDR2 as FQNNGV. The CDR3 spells CASSSQTGDYEQYF. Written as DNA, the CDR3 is TGTGCCAGCAGCTCCCAAACAGGGGACTACGAGCAGTACTTC.

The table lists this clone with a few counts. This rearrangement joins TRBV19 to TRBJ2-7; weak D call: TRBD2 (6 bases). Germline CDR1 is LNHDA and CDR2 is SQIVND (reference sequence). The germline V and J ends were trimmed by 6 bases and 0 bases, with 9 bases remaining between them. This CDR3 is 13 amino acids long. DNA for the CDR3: TGTGCCAGTAGAAAGGGAGGCTCCTACGAGCAGTACTTC. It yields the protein CASRKGGSYEQYF.

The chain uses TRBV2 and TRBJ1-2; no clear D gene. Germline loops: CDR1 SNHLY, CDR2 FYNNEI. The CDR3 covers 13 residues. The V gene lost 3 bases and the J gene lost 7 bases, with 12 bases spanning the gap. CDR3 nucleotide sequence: TGTGCCAGCAGTGAGAGTTGGGCCACTGGCTACACCTTC. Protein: CASSESWATGYTF.

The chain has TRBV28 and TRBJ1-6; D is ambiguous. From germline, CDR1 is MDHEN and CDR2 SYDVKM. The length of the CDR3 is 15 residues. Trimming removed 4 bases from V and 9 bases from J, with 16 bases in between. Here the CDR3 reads CASSWQEGIGSPLHF. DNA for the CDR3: TGTGCCAGCAGTTGGCAAGAGGGTATAGGTTCACCCCTCCACTTT.

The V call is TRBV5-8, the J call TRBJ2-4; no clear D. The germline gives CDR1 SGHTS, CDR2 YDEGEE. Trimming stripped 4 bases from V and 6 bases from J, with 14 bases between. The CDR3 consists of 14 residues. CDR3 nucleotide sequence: TGTGCCAGCAGCCTCCGCGGCGCAAGAAACATTCAGTACTTC. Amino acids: CASSLRGARNIQYF.

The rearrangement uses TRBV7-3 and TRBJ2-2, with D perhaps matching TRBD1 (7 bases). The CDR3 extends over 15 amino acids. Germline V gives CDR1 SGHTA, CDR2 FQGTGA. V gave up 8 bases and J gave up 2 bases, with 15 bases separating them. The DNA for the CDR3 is TGTGCCAGCTCTATCGGAGGGGGCAACACCGGGGAGCTGTTTTTT. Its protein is CASSIGGGNTGELFF. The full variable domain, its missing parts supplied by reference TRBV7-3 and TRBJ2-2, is GAGVSQTPSNKVTEKGKYVELRCDPISGHTALYWYRQSLGQGPEFLIYFQGTGAADDSGLPNDRFFAVRPEGSVSTLKIQRTERGDSAVYLCASSIGGGNTGELFFGEGSRLTVL.

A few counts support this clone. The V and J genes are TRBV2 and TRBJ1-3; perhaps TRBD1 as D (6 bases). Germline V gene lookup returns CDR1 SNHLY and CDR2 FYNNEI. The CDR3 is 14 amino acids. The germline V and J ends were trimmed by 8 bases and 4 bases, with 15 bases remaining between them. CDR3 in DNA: TGTGCCAGCGGAGGACAGATGCGCGGAAACACCATATATTTT. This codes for CASGGQMRGNTIYF.

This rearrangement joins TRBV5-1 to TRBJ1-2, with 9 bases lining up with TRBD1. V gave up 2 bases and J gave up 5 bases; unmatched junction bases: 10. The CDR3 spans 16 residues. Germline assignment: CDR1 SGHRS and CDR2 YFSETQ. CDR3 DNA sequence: TGCGCCAGCAGCTTTGGGACAGGGTCCTCTTTTTATGGCTACACCTTC. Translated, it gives CASSFGTGSSFYGYTF. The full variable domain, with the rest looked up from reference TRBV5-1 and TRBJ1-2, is KAGVTQTPRYLIKTRGQQVTLSCSPISGHRSVSWYQQTPGQGLQFLFEYFSETQRNKGNFPGRFSGRQFSNSRSEMNVSTLELGDSALYLCASSFGTGSSFYGYTFGSGTRLTVV.

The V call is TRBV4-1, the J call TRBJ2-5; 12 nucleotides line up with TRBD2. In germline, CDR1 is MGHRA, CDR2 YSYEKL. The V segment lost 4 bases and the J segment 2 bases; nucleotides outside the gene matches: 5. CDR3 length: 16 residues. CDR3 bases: TGCGCCAGCAGCCTTACCCTAGCGGGAGGGCAAGAGACCCAGTACTTC. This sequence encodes CASSLTLAGGQETQYF.

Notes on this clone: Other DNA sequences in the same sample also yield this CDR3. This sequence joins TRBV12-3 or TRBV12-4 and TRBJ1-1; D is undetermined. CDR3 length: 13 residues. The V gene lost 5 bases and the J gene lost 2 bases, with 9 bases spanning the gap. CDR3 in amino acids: CASSLGGNTEAFF. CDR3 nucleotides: TGTGCCAGCAGTCTTGGAGGAAACACTGAAGCTTTCTTT.

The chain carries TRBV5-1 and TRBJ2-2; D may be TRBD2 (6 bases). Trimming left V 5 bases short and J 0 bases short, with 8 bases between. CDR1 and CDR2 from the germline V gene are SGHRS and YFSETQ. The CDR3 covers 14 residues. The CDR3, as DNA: TGCGCCAGCAGTGAGCGGGCGAACACCGGGGAGCTGTTTTTT. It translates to CASSERANTGELFF.

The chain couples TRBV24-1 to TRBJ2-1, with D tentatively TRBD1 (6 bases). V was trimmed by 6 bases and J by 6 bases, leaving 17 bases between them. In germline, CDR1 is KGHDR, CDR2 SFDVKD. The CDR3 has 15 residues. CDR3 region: CATSSMIIGGNEQFF. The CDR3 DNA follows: TGTGCCACCAGTAGTATGATTATAGGGGGCAATGAGCAGTTCTTC.

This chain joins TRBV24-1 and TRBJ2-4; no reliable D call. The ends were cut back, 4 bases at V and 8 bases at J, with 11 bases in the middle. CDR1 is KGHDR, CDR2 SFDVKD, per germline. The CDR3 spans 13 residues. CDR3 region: CATSDPGTYIQYF. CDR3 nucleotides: TGTGCCACCAGTGACCCGGGTACTTACATTCAGTACTTC.

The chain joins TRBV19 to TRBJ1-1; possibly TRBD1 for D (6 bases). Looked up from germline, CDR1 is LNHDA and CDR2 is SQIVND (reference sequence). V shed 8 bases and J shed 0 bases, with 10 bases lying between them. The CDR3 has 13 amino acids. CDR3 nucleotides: TGTGCCAGTCAGGACAGACTGAACACTGAAGCTTTCTTT. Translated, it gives CASQDRLNTEAFF. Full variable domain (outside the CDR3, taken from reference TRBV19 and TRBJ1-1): DGGITQSPKYLFRKEGQNVTLSCEQNLNHDAMYWYRQDPGQGLRLIYYSQIVNDFQKGDIAEGYSVSREKKESFPLTVTSAQKNPTAFYLCASQDRLNTEAFFGQGTRLTVV.

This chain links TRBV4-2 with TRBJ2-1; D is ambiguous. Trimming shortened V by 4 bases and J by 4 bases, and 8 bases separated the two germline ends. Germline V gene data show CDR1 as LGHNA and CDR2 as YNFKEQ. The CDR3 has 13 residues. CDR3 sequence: CASSRAGYNEQFF. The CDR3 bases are TGTGCCAGCAGCCGGGCAGGTTACAATGAGCAGTTCTTC.

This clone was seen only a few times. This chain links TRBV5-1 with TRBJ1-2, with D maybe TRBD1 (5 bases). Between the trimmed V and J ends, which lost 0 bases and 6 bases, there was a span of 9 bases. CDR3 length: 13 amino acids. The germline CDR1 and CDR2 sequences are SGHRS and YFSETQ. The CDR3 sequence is CASSLEGADGYTF. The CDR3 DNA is TGCGCCAGCAGCTTGGAAGGGGCCGATGGCTACACCTTC.

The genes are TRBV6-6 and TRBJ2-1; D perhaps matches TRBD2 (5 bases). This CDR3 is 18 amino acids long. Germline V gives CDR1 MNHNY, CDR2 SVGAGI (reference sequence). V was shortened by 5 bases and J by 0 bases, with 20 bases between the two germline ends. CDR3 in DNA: TGTGCCAGCAGTCGGACTGCAAATGGCTTGAACTCCTACAATGAGCAGTTCTTC. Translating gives CASSRTANGLNSYNEQFF.

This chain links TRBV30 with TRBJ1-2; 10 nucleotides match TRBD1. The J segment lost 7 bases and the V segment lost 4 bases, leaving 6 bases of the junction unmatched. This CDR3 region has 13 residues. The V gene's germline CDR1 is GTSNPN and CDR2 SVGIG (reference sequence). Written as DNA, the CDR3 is TGTGCCTGGAATATCGGGACAGGGGCTGGCTACACCTTC. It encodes CAWNIGTGAGYTF.

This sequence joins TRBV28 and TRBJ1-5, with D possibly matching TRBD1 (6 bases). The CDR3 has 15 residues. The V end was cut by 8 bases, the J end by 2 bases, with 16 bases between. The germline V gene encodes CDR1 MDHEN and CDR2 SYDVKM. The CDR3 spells CASEKPPGGNQPQHF. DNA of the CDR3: TGTGCCAGCGAGAAACCGCCAGGGGGCAATCAGCCCCAGCATTTT.

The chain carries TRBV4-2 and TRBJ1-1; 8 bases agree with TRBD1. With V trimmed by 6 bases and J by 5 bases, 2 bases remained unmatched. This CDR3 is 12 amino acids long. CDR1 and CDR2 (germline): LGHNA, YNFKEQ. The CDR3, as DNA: TGTGCCAGCAGGGACAGGGAAACTGAAGCTTTCTTT. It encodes CASRDRETEAFF.

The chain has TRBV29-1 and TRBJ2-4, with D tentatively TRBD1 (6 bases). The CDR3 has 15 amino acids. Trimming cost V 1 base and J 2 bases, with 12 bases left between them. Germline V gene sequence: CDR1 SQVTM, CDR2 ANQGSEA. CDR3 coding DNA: TGCAGCGTTGAAGTTGGGCAGGGGACCAAAAACATTCAGTACTTC. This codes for CSVEVGQGTKNIQYF.

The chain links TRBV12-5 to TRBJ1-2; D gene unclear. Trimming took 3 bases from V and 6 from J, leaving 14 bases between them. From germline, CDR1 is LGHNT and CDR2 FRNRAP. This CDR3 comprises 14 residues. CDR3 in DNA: TGTGCTAGTGGTTTATCCGGAACAGCCCATGGCTACACCTTC. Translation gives CASGLSGTAHGYTF.

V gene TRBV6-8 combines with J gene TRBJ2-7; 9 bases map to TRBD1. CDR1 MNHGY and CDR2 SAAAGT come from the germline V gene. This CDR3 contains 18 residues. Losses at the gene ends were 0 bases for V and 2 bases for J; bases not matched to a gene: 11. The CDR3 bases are TGTGCCAGCAGTTACTCAGGCCCCCTTGGGACAGGGCCCTACGAGCAGTACTTC. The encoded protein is CASSYSGPLGTGPYEQYF.

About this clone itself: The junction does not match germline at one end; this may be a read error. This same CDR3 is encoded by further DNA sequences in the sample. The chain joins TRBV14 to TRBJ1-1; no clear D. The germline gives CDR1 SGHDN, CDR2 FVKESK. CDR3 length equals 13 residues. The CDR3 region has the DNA TGTGCCAGCAGCCGAGTGGGAGGTACTGAGGCTTTCTTT. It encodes CASSRVGGTEAFF.